The rows below give T cell receptor beta chains drawn from one sample of a study of blood T cell repertoires in COVID-19. Some clones are missing from TCRdb's copy, which holds only in-frame ones; the method was immunoSEQ multiplex PCR. The sample holds roughly 150,000 clones, around four fifths seen once. Sequenced: peripheral blood. These receptors all stem from an elderly woman with acute or convalescent COVID-19. The CDR3 runs from the conserved cysteine through the conserved F or W. Fields, in order: J gene, D gene, V gene, clone size, CDR3 protein. A D gene is named only where the DNA matches it firmly. Some rows have no size entry. The others give once, few or many, or a class for an expanded clone.

TRBJ2-2	TRBD1	TRBV19	NA	CASKSARGTGELFF
TRBJ1-2	NA	TRBV24-1	once	CATSAPGSGYTF
TRBJ1-2	TRBD1	TRBV27	NA	CASSLSRREGTGGGSYGYTF
TRBJ2-3	NA	TRBV7-9	NA	CASSFRPGGFDTQYF
TRBJ1-1	NA	TRBV15	NA	CATSRDLSRGTEAFF
TRBJ2-3	TRBD2	TRBV29-1	NA	CSVVLAGVGGTDTQYF
TRBJ1-6	NA	TRBV30	once	CAWSVGGEDSPLHF
TRBJ1-2	NA	TRBV6-2/TRBV6-3	NA	CASSYGTPGGYTF
TRBJ1-3	TRBD1	TRBV10-3	NA	CAISGGQGLTDTIYF
TRBJ1-5	TRBD1	TRBV6-6	NA	CASTLAQGALNQPQHF
TRBJ1-2	NA	TRBV5-5	NA	CASSLSFRSQRGGYTF
TRBJ1-1	NA	TRBV29-1	NA	CSVPGPMNTEAFF
TRBJ2-5	NA	TRBV30	NA	CAWSILRGETQYF
TRBJ2-3	NA	TRBV6-2/TRBV6-3	NA	CASSYTGDTQYF
TRBJ1-2	NA	TRBV30	NA	CAWRPQGANYGYTF
TRBJ2-1	NA	TRBV4-3	NA	CASSQDLESYNEQFF
TRBJ2-1	TRBD2	TRBV27	NA	CASSRTGTSANNEQFF
TRBJ2-5	TRBD2	TRBV6-2/TRBV6-3	NA	CASSYSRGLAGERRQETQYF
TRBJ2-5	TRBD1	TRBV28	NA	CASSLEQGLETQYF
TRBJ2-2	NA	TRBV3-1/TRBV3-2	NA	CASSPDFSTGELFF
TRBJ1-1	NA	TRBV6-6	NA	CASRHPGDGAEAFF
TRBJ1-3	NA	TRBV9	NA	CASSERVSSGNTIYF
TRBJ1-5	NA	TRBV10-2	NA	CASSESGGGRGQPQHF
TRBJ2-4	TRBD1	TRBV28	NA	CASSLYTGGVAKNIQYF
TRBJ2-6	TRBD1	TRBV3-1/TRBV3-2	NA	CASSQEGGQGSSGANVLTF
TRBJ2-3	TRBD2	TRBV19	NA	CASSMTSGGTDTQYF
TRBJ2-3	NA	TRBV28	once	CASRYSGLDYSTDTQYF
TRBJ1-3	NA	TRBV14	NA	CASSQGLAGNTIYF
TRBJ2-1	NA	TRBV7-2	few	CASSPEAGNNEQFF
TRBJ1-1	NA	TRBV2	NA	CATRRLRDTEAFF